The 10 T cell receptor beta chains listed next were all sequenced from one sample in a study of type 1 and type 2 diabetes patients. Genomic DNA was the PCR template. A primer set of 30 forward and 13 reverse primers amplified the CDR3. Each CDR3 protein gets one entry after TCRdb re-called the multiplex PCR reads with MiXCR. The top ten clones hold approximately 14% of a sample with 270,000 or so distinct CDR3 sequences, 45% to 60% of them seen once. The sequencing input was peripheral blood mononuclear cells (PBMCs). These TCRs come from a man between 18 and 29 years old with type 2 diabetes.

This sequence joins TRBV30 and TRBJ2-1; D is tentatively TRBD1 or TRBD2 (5 bases each). V was shortened by 4 bases and J by 7 bases, with 26 bases between the two germline ends. The CDR3 is made up of 17 amino acids. Germline loops: CDR1 GTSNPN, CDR2 SVGIG (reference sequence). The CDR3 DNA reads as TGTGCCTGGACATTGCGCCGGACCGGGACCCGGGGTAATGAGCAGTTCTTC. It is translated as CAWTLRRTGTRGNEQFF.

This clonotype has only a few counts. The CDR3 DNA reads TGTGCCAGCAGCGTAGAGCAGCGGGCGGGAGCCTACGAGCAGTACTTC. This translates into CASSVEQRAGAYEQYF. V usage is TRBV9 and J usage is TRBJ2-7; 7 nucleotides agree with TRBD2. J was trimmed by 2 bases and V by 0 bases; bases with no gene match: 8. The CDR3 totals 16 residues. CDR1 and CDR2 (germline): SGDLS, YYNGEE.

The chain carries TRBV7-2 and TRBJ2-3; D is unresolved. There are 18 residues in the CDR3. V was clipped by 2 bases and J by 0 bases, with 18 bases between them. Germline V gene sequence: CDR1 SGHTA, CDR2 FQGNSA. CDR3 amino acids: CASSLQSTFTSSTDTQYF. CDR3 bases: TGTGCCAGCAGCTTACAGAGTACCTTTACCTCTAGCACAGATACGCAGTATTTT.

The chain links TRBV5-1 to TRBJ2-5; tentative D call: TRBD2 (5 bases). Germline loops: CDR1 SGHRS, CDR2 YFSETQ. Trimming stripped 3 bases from V and 3 bases from J, with 15 bases between. The CDR3 runs 15 residues. CDR3 nucleotide sequence: TGCGCCAGCAGCTCGCCGTCGGGGTATGAAGAGACCCAGTACTTC. Protein sequence: CASSSPSGYEETQYF.

This clonotype has at least ten counts. The gene calls are TRBV30 and TRBJ2-5; D may be TRBD2 (6 bases). Trimming stripped 4 bases from V and 1 base from J, with 16 bases between. Germline V gene data show CDR1 as GTSNPN and CDR2 as SVGIG (reference sequence). This CDR3 has 15 amino acids. CDR3 sequence reads: CAWNHAGSVQETQYF. The CDR3 DNA follows: TGTGCCTGGAACCACGCGGGGAGTGTCCAAGAGACCCAGTACTTC. The full variable domain, in which reference TRBV30 and TRBJ2-5 provide the parts outside the CDR3, is SQTIHQWPATLVQPVGSPLSLECTVEGTSNPNLYWYRQAAGRGLQLLFYSVGIGQISSEVPQNLSASRPQDRQFILSSKKLLLSDSGFYLCAWNHAGSVQETQYFGPGTRLLVL.

The rearrangement joins TRBV5-1 to TRBJ1-1; D is unresolved. CDR1 SGHRS and CDR2 YFSETQ come from the germline V gene. This CDR3 region has 15 residues. Trimming removed 4 bases at V and 1 base at J, with 14 bases between. The chain's CDR3 is CASSVDGSRNTEAFF. In nucleotides, the CDR3 is TGCGCCAGCAGCGTAGACGGTTCAAGGAACACTGAAGCTTTCTTT.

This clonotype showed up just a few times. The chain employs TRBV7-8 and TRBJ2-5, with TRBD2 matching 11 bases. Germline V gives CDR1 SGHVS, CDR2 FQNEAQ. Unmatched junction bases numbered 12, after V lost 4 bases and J lost 2 bases. This CDR3 is built from 18 residues. As DNA, the CDR3 is TGTGCCAGCAGCTCCCTTAGGGAAGCTAGCGGGGGGCAAGAGACCCAGTACTTC. Amino acid sequence: CASSSLREASGGQETQYF.

The rearrangement uses TRBV7-9 and TRBJ2-6; tentative D call: TRBD2 (6 bases). V lost 2 bases to trimming and J lost 0 bases, with 11 bases between them. Per the germline V gene, CDR1 is SEHNR and CDR2 is FQNEAQ (reference sequence). The CDR3 is made up of 17 amino acids. CDR3: CASSLLAGTSGANVLTF. CDR3 nucleotides: TGTGCCAGCAGCTTATTGGCGGGGACCTCTGGGGCCAACGTCCTGACTTTC.

The chain combines TRBV24-1 with TRBJ2-5; possible D gene TRBD2, 6 bases. The CDR3 length is 17 residues. The germline V and J ends were trimmed by 8 bases and 3 bases, with 24 bases remaining between them. Germline CDR1 and CDR2: KGHDR and SFDVKD. The CDR3 DNA sequence: TGTGCCACCACTGGGTGGGCGGAGGGTTCGGAAGAAGAGACCCAGTACTTC. Translation: CATTGWAEGSEEETQYF.

The table lists this clonotype with many counts. The V call is TRBV10-3, the J call TRBJ2-7; a possible D gene is TRBD2 (6 bases). Trimming took off 0 bases at V and 2 bases at J, with 11 bases between the two ends. From germline, CDR1 is ENHRY and CDR2 SYGVKD. The CDR3 is 15 residues long. CDR3 nucleotide sequence: TGTGCCATCAGTGAGTCGACGCGGGGTCCCTACGAGCAGTACTTC. Protein sequence: CAISESTRGPYEQYF.